One sample yielded the 18 T cell receptor beta chains listed below, sequenced in a study of blood T cell repertoires in COVID-19. Clones were sequenced by immunoSEQ multiplex PCR, and TCRdb holds only the in-frame ones, with some missing. Of 140,000 or so clones listed, roughly 90% are singletons. The material sequenced was peripheral blood. The receptors come from a man between 65 and 79 years old with acute or convalescent COVID-19.

This chain connects TRBV5-1 to TRBJ1-1; TRBD1 agrees at 8 bases. V trimming: 5 bases; J trimming: 12 bases; junction bases outside the gene matches: 15. Germline CDR1 and CDR2: SGHRS and YFSETQ. This CDR3 has 14 residues. The CDR3 loop is CASRPDRGTRRSFF. The CDR3 bases are TGCGCCAGCAGACCCGACAGGGGAACCCGCCGTTCTTTCTTT.

Regarding this clone: The sample holds other DNA sequences that translate to the same CDR3. The J gene is TRBJ1-2, the V gene TRBV15; TRBD1 aligns across 7 bases. The V and J ends lost 2 bases and 0 bases, in that order; junction bases with no gene match: 3. Germline V gene sequence: CDR1 LNHNV, CDR2 YYDKDF (reference sequence). The CDR3 has 15 amino acids. This CDR3 is CATSRPQGANYGYTF. In DNA, the CDR3 is TGTGCCACCAGCAGACCCCAGGGGGCTAACTATGGCTACACCTTC.

The V and J genes are TRBV5-1 and TRBJ2-3; the D is unclear. Germline CDR1 and CDR2: SGHRS and YFSETQ. V was trimmed by 0 bases and J by 0 bases, leaving 5 bases between them. This CDR3 comprises 14 residues. The CDR3 coding sequence is TGCGCCAGCAGCTTGGACAGTAGCACAGATACGCAGTATTTT. Its translation is CASSLDSSTDTQYF.

The CDR3 here is CASSIKKGNSQPQHF. The CDR3 DNA reads as TGTGCCAGTAGTATAAAAAAGGGGAACAGCCAGCCCCAGCATTTT. The chain carries TRBV19 and TRBJ1-5; D possibly corresponds to TRBD1 (5 bases). This CDR3 region has 15 residues. V was clipped by 2 bases and J by 7 bases, with 15 bases between them. The germline V gene encodes CDR1 LNHDA and CDR2 SQIVND (reference sequence).

The rearrangement links TRBV21-1 to TRBJ2-6; the table names TRBD2, a call not compared with the DNA. TRBV21-1 is designated a pseudogene. The CDR3 has 19 residues. CDR3: CASSKVPGVRRSGANVLTF. The CDR3 region has the DNA TGTGCCAGCAGCAAAGTCCCCGGAGTGAGGCGCTCTGGGGCCAACGTCCTGACTTTC.

The rearrangement uses TRBV11-2 and TRBJ2-7, with 7 bases lining up with TRBD1. Germline CDR1 reads SGHAT; CDR2 reads FQNNGV. CDR3 length: 15 residues. V shed 6 bases, J shed 5 bases, and the junction held 13 bases outside the gene matches. The DNA of the CDR3 is TGTGCCAGCAGTCGTAGACAGGGACGAGCCAACGAGCAGTACTTC. Encoded protein: CASSRRQGRANEQYF.

CDR3 residues: CASSATGQGTEAFF. The CDR3 nucleotides read TGTGCCAGCAGCGCCACGGGACAAGGGACTGAAGCTTTCTTT. V gene TRBV6-4 combines with J gene TRBJ1-1, with D tentatively TRBD1 (6 bases). V was shortened by 6 bases and J by 5 bases, with 16 bases between the two germline ends. The V gene's germline CDR1 is MRHNA and CDR2 SNTAGT. The CDR3 totals 14 residues.

The chain carries TRBV3-1 (or the pseudogene TRBV3-2) and TRBJ2-7; 10 nucleotides align to TRBD1. Germline CDR1 is LGHDT and CDR2 is YNNKEL (reference sequence). The CDR3 has 17 residues. V was clipped by 5 bases and J by 5 bases; unmatched bases: 15. The CDR3 nucleotides read TGTGCCAGCAGCTACGACAGGGGGCGCCCCTTCTCTGACGAGCAGTACTTC. The encoded protein is CASSYDRGRPFSDEQYF.

This clone came up once. This chain uses TRBV28 with TRBJ2-2; 9 nucleotides align to TRBD1. Germline loops: CDR1 MDHEN, CDR2 SYDVKM. The CDR3 covers 15 residues. With V trimmed by 6 bases and J by 1 base, 3 bases remained unmatched. CDR3 sequence reads: CASRRDRENTGELFF. The CDR3 region has the DNA TGTGCCAGCAGGAGGGACAGGGAGAACACCGGGGAGCTGTTTTTT. The variable domain in full, completed from reference TRBV28 and TRBJ2-2, reads DVKVTQSSRYLVKRTGEKVFLECVQDMDHENMFWYRQDPGLGLRLIYFSYDVKMKEKGDIPEGYSVSREKKERFSLILESASTNQTSMYLCASRRDRENTGELFFGEGSRLTVL.

The CDR3 DNA reads as TGTGCCAGCAGCTTAGGCACCTCCGGCTACAATGAGCAGTTCTTC. Its translation: CASSLGTSGYNEQFF. The rearrangement joins TRBV7-2 to TRBJ2-1; the D is unclear. This CDR3 spans 15 amino acids. CDR1 is SGHTA, CDR2 FQGNSA, per germline. The V end was cut by 1 base, the J end by 3 bases, with 10 bases between.

This clone was counted between two and nine times. The chain carries TRBV19 and TRBJ1-6; TRBD1 is a possible D gene (6 bases). V was trimmed by 4 bases and J by 4 bases, leaving 11 bases between them. Germline CDR1 and CDR2: LNHDA and SQIVND (reference sequence). CDR3 length: 15 amino acids. CDR3 sequence reads: CASSNAGQYNSPLHF. The CDR3 coding sequence is TGTGCCAGTAGTAACGCCGGACAGTATAATTCACCCCTCCACTTT.

This CDR3 is CASSYTRTGEGYTF. For the CDR3, the DNA is TGTGCCAGCAGTTACACGCGGACAGGGGAAGGCTACACCTTC. The chain employs TRBV6-5 and TRBJ1-2; 9 bases map to TRBD1. V lost 2 bases to trimming and J lost 8 bases; unmatched junction nucleotides: 6. The CDR3 totals 14 residues. Per the germline V gene, CDR1 is MNHEY and CDR2 is SVGAGI.

The gene calls are TRBV18 and TRBJ2-3, with 10 bases fitting TRBD2. CDR1 KGHSH and CDR2 LQKENI come from the germline V gene. The V gene end was trimmed by 5 bases and the J gene end by 1 base; junction bases not matched to a gene: 15. This CDR3 is 19 amino acids long. CDR3 nucleotide sequence: TGTGCCAGCTCAACAAACGCAGCGGGGGGGACCTCTGGCACAGATACGCAGTATTTT. Translated, it gives CASSTNAAGGTSGTDTQYF.

The J gene is TRBJ1-4, the V gene TRBV25-1, with D perhaps matching TRBD1 (5 bases). The CDR3 extends over 15 amino acids. Trimming took off 11 bases at V and 0 bases at J, with 16 bases between the two ends. Germline V gives CDR1 MGHDK, CDR2 SYGVNS. This chain's CDR3 is CAAGRVFATNEKLFF. The CDR3 region has the DNA TGTGCCGCTGGCAGGGTATTCGCAACTAATGAAAAACTGTTTTTT.

J is TRBJ2-3 and V is TRBV5-1; a weak D match, TRBD2 (7 bases). Germline assignment: CDR1 SGHRS and CDR2 YFSETQ. V lost 0 bases, J lost 0 bases, and 14 bases lay in between. CDR3 length: 17 amino acids. The CDR3 nucleotides read TGCGCCAGCAGCTTGGTCTTGGCGGGGGCTAGCACAGATACGCAGTATTTT. Its protein product is CASSLVLAGASTDTQYF.

The chain recombines TRBV5-8 with TRBJ2-1; TRBD1 might be the D (5 bases). The CDR3 spans 13 residues. Trimming cost V 1 base and J 5 bases, with 7 bases left between them. Looked up from germline, CDR1 is SGHTS and CDR2 is YDEGEE. The CDR3 region has the DNA TGTGCCAGCAGCTTGTCAGGGAACAATGAGCAGTTCTTC. It yields the protein CASSLSGNNEQFF. Filled out from reference TRBV5-8 and TRBJ2-1, the complete variable domain reads EAGVTQSPTHLIKTRGQQATLRCSPISGHTSVYWYQQALGLGLQFLLWYDEGEERNRGNFPPRFSGRQFPNYSSELNVNALELEDSALYLCASSLSGNNEQFFGPGTRLTVL.

The chain is built from TRBV19 and TRBJ2-1; 8 nucleotides agree with TRBD1. This CDR3 has 14 amino acids. The germline V gene encodes CDR1 LNHDA and CDR2 SQIVND (reference sequence). J was trimmed by 9 bases and V by 1 base; bases with no gene match: 5. CDR3 DNA: TGTGCCAGTAGTATAGGGGACAGGTTAGTTGAGCAGTTCTTC. Encoded protein: CASSIGDRLVEQFF.

The rearrangement joins TRBV30 to TRBJ1-2, with 9 positions matching TRBD1. The CDR3 extends over 14 amino acids. Germline V gene sequence: CDR1 GTSNPN, CDR2 SVGIG (reference sequence). V was pared by 1 base and J by 6 bases, with 6 bases of the junction left unmatched. The CDR3: CAWSGTGGQHGYTF. The CDR3 DNA is TGTGCCTGGAGTGGAACAGGGGGCCAGCATGGCTACACCTTC.